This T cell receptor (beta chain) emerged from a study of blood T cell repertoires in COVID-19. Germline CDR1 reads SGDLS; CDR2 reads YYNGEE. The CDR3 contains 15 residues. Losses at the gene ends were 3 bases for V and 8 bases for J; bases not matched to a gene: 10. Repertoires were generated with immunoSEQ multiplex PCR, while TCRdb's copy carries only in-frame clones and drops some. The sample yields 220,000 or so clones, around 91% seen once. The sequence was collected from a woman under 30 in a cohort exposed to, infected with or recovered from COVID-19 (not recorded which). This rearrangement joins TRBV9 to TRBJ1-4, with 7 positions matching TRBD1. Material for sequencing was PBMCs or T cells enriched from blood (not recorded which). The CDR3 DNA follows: TGTGCCAGCAGCGCGGAGACAGGGTCAGGAGAAAAACTGTTTTTT. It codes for CASSAETGSGEKLFF.